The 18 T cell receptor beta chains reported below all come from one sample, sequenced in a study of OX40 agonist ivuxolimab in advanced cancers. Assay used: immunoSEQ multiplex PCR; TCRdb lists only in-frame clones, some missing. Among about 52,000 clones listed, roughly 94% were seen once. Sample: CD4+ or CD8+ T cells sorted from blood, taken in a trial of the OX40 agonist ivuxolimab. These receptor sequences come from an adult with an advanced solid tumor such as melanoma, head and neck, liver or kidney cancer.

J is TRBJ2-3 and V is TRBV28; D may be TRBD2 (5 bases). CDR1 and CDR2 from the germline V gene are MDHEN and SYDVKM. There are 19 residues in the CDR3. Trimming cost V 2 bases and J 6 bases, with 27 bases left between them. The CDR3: CASSLNPGQADTLGDTQYF. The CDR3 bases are TGTGCCAGCAGTTTAAATCCGGGTCAAGCGGATACACTGGGGGATACGCAGTATTTT.

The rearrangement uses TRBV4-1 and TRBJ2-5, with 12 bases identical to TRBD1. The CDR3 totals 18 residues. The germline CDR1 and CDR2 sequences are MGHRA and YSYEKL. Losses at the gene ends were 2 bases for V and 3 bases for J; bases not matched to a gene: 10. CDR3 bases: TGCGCCAGCAGCCAACTATTAACCGGGACAGGGGGCAAAGAGACCCAGTACTTC. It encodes CASSQLLTGTGGKETQYF.

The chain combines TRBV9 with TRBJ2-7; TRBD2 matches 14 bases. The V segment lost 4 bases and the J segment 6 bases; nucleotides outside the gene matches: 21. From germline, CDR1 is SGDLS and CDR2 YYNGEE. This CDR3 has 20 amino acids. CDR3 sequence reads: CASSPRARLAGGPLTSEQYF. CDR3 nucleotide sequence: TGTGCCAGCAGCCCCCGCGCTCGACTAGCGGGAGGGCCCTTGACCTCCGAGCAGTACTTC.

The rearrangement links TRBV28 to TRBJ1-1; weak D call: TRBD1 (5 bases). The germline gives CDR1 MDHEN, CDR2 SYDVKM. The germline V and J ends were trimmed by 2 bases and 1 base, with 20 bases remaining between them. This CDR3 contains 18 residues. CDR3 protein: CASSLPQAEDTGNTEAFF. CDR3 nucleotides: TGTGCCAGCAGTTTACCCCAGGCGGAGGACACAGGGAACACTGAAGCTTTCTTT. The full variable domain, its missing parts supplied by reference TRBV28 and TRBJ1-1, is DVKVTQSSRYLVKRTGEKVFLECVQDMDHENMFWYRQDPGLGLRLIYFSYDVKMKEKGDIPEGYSVSREKKERFSLILESASTNQTSMYLCASSLPQAEDTGNTEAFFGQGTRLTVV.

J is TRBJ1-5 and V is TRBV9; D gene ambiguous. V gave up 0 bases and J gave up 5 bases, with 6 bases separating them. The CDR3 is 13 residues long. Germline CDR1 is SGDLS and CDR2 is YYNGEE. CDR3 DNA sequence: TGTGCCAGCAGCGTAGGGCAGGATCAGCCCCAGCATTTT. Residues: CASSVGQDQPQHF. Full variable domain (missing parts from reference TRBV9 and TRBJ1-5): DSGVTQTPKHLITATGQRVTLRCSPRSGDLSVYWYQQSLDQGLQFLIQYYNGEERAKGNILERFSAQQFPDLHSELNLSSLELGDSALYFCASSVGQDQPQHFGDGTRLSIL.

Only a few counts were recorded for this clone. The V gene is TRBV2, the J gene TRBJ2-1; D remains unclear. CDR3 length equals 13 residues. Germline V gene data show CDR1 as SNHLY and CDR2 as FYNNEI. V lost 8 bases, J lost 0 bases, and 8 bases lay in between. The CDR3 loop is CASDQSSYNEQFF. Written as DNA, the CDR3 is TGTGCCAGCGACCAGAGCTCCTACAATGAGCAGTTCTTC.

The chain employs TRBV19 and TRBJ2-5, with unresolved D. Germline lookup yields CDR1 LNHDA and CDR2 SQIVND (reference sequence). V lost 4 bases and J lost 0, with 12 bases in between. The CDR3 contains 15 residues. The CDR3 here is CASSNIPDHQETQYF. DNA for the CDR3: TGTGCCAGTAGTAATATACCAGACCACCAAGAGACCCAGTACTTC.

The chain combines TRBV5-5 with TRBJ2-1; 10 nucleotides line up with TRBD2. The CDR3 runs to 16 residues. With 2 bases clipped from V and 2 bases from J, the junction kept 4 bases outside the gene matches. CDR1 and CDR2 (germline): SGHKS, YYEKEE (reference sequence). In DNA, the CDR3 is TGTGCCAGCAGCTTCCTGGGACTAGCGACCTACAATGAGCAGTTCTTC. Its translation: CASSFLGLATYNEQFF.

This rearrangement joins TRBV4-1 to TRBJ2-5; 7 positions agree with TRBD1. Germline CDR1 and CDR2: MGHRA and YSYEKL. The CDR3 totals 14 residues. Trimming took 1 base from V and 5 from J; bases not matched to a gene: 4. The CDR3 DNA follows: TGCGCCAGCAGCCAAGTAGGGGGCCAGGAGACCCAGTACTTC. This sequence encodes CASSQVGGQETQYF.

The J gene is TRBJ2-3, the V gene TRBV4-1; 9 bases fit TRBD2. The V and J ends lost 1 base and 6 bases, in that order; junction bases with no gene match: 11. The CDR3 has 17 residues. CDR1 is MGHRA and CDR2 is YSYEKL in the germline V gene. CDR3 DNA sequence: TGCGCCAGCAGCCAAGCCCCGCCGGCGGGAGGGCCGGATACGCAGTATTTT. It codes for CASSQAPPAGGPDTQYF.

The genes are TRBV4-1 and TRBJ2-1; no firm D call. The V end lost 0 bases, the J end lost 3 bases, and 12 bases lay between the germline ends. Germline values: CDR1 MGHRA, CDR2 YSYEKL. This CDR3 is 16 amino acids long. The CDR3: CASSQERSPIYNEQFF. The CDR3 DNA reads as TGCGCCAGCAGCCAAGAAAGGAGCCCAATCTACAATGAGCAGTTCTTC.

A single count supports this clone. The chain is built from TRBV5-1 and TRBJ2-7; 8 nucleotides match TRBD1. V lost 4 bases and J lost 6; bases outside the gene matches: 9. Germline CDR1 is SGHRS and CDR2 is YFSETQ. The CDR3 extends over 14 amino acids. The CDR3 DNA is TGCGCCAGCAGCCGCGACAGGGGTTCGGTCGAGCAGTACTTC. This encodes CASSRDRGSVEQYF.

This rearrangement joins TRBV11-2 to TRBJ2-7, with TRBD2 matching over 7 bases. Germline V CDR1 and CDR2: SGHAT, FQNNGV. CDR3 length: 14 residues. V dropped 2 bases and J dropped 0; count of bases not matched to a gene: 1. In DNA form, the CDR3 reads TGTGCCAGCAGCTTAACGGGAGGCTCCTACGAGCAGTACTTC. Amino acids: CASSLTGGSYEQYF.

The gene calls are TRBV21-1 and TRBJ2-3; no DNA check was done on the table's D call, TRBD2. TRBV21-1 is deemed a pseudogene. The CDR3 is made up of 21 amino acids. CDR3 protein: CASSNRDSGTSGRRGPDTQYF. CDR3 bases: TGTGCCAGCAGCAACCGAGACTCCGGGACTAGCGGGAGAAGGGGTCCAGATACGCAGTATTTT.

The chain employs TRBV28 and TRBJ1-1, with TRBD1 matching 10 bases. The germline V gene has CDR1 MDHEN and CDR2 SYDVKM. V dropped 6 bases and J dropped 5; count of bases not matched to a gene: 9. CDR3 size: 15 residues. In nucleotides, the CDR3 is TGTGCCAGCAGAACCTTCATGGGACAGGGGACTGAAGCTTTCTTT. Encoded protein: CASRTFMGQGTEAFF.

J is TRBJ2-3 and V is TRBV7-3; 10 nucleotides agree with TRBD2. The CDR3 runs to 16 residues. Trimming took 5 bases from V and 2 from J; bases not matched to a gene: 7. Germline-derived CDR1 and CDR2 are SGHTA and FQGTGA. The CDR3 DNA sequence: TGTGCCAGCAGCCTTGGACTAGCGGTCCTCACAGATACGCAGTATTTT. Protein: CASSLGLAVLTDTQYF.

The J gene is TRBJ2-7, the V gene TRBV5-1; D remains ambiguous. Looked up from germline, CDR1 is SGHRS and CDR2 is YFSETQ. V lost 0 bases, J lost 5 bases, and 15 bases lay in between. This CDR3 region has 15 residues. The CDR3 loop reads CASSLDGSRVDEQYF. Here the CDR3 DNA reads TGCGCCAGCAGCTTGGACGGATCCCGGGTCGACGAGCAGTACTTC.

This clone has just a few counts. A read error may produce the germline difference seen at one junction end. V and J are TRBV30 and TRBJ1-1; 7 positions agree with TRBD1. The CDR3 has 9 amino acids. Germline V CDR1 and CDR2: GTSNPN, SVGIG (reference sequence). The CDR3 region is CAWGRQGPF. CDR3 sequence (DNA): TGTGCCTGGGGAAGACAGGGTCCGTTT.